This T cell receptor beta chain comes out of a study of blood T cell repertoires in COVID-19. Generated by immunoSEQ multiplex PCR, the TCRdb table keeps only in-frame clones and is missing some. The data show approximately 300,000 clones, about 85% seen once. The CDR3 is made up of 12 amino acids. Germline assignment: CDR1 MNHEY and CDR2 SVGEGT. The V and J ends lost 5 bases and 6 bases respectively, with 7 bases between them. The origin of this receptor is a woman in her 30s who had recovered from COVID-19. Material: PBMCs or T cells enriched from blood (not recorded which). The rearrangement uses TRBV6-2 or TRBV6-3 and TRBJ2-2; D is ambiguous. The CDR3 nucleotides are TGTGCCAGCAGTCAGGTCCCCGGGGAGCTGTTTTTT. This gives the protein CASSQVPGELFF.